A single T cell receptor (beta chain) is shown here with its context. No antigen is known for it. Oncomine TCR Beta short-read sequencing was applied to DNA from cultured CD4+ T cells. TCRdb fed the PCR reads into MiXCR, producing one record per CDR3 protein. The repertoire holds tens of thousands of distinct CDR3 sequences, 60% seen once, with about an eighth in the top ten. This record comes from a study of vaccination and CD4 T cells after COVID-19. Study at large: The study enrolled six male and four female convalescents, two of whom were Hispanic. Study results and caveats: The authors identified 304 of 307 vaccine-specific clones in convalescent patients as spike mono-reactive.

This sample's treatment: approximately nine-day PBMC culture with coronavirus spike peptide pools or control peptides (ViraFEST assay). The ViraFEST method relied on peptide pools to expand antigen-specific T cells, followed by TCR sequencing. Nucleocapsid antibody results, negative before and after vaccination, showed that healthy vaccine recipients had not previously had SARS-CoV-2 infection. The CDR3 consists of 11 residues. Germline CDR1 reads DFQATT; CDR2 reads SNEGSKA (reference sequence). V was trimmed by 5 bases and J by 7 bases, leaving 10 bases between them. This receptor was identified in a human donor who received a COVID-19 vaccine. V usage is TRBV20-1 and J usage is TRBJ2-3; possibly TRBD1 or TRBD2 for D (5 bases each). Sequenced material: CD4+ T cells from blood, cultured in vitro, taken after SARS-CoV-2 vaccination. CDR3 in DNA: TGCAGTGCTCCTTGGGGGAATACGCAGTATTTT. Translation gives CSAPWGNTQYF.